One and the same sample provided the 10 T cell receptor beta chains below, sequenced in a study of a mutant IDH1 vaccine in newly diagnosed glioma. The time point: baseline, week 1 (first vaccination visit). Treatment specified: pre-vaccination baseline after standard-of-care therapy. Measured with immunoSEQ multiplex PCR; TCRdb has only the in-frame clones, and not every one. The repertoire holds 85,000 to 100,000 clones, with under 90% as singletons. Sequences were derived from PBMCs, sampled from a glioma patient treated with radiotherapy, temozolomide or both. The receptor set was obtained from a woman in her fifties or sixties with glioma.

This chain connects TRBV27 to TRBJ1-2; unclear D gene. Looked up from germline, CDR1 is MNHEY and CDR2 is SMNVEV (reference sequence). This CDR3 spans 14 amino acids. Trimming took off 2 bases at V and 6 bases at J, with 13 bases between the two ends. This CDR3 is CASSLRSGLHGYTF. In nucleotides, the CDR3 is TGTGCCAGCAGTTTAAGGTCAGGCCTACATGGCTACACCTTC.

This rearrangement joins TRBV6-6 to TRBJ2-7; D possibly corresponds to TRBD1 (6 bases). The V end was cut by 2 bases, the J end by 3 bases, with 8 bases between. Looked up from germline, CDR1 is MNHNY and CDR2 is SVGAGI (reference sequence). This CDR3 region has 13 residues. The CDR3 protein is CASSYARGYEQYF. CDR3 sequence (DNA): TGTGCCAGCAGTTACGCCAGGGGCTACGAGCAGTACTTC.

Judged by abundance, this clone is medium-sized. V usage is TRBV6-1 and J usage is TRBJ1-2; 7 bases fit TRBD1. V was clipped by 3 bases and J by 8 bases; unmatched bases: 9. Germline V gene data show CDR1 as MNHNS and CDR2 as SASEGT. CDR3 length: 14 amino acids. The CDR3 is CASSEGGGGWGYTF. CDR3 coding DNA: TGTGCCAGCAGTGAGGGAGGAGGGGGCTGGGGCTACACCTTC.

The J gene is TRBJ1-2, the V gene TRBV19, with D tentatively TRBD1 (5 bases). CDR1 is LNHDA and CDR2 is SQIVND in the germline V gene (reference sequence). The CDR3 runs to 12 residues. The V end was cut by 3 bases, the J end by 5 bases, with 7 bases between. CDR3 loop: CASSIAGYGYTF. As DNA, the CDR3 is TGTGCCAGTAGTATTGCAGGGTATGGCTACACCTTC.

V gene TRBV28 combines with J gene TRBJ2-5, with D perhaps given as TRBD1 or TRBD2 (6 bases each). This CDR3 spans 12 amino acids. Germline V gene lookup returns CDR1 MDHEN and CDR2 SYDVKM. Trimming removed 8 bases from V and 5 bases from J, with 12 bases in between. The CDR3 DNA sequence: TGTGCCAGCGGACGAGGGGGGGAGACCCAGTACTTC. Residues: CASGRGGETQYF.

A few counts support this clone. This rearrangement joins TRBV19 to TRBJ2-7; maybe TRBD1 (6 bases). CDR3 size: 13 residues. V was cut by 1 base and J by 6 bases, with 10 bases left in between. The germline gives CDR1 LNHDA, CDR2 SQIVND (reference sequence). The CDR3 reads CASSIGQAFEQYF. In nucleotides, the CDR3 is TGTGCCAGTAGTATAGGACAGGCCTTCGAGCAGTACTTC.

The chain couples TRBV6-5 to TRBJ2-7; unclear D gene. This CDR3 comprises 13 residues. Germline CDR1 and CDR2: MNHEY and SVGAGI. Deletions cut 6 bases from V and 0 bases from J, with 9 bases between. This CDR3 reads CASRRLLSYEQYF. The CDR3 nucleotides read TGTGCCAGCAGACGCCTTCTCTCCTACGAGCAGTACTTC.

V is TRBV7-2 and J is TRBJ1-2, with D perhaps TRBD1 (5 bases). In germline, CDR1 is SGHTA, CDR2 FQGNSA. This CDR3 contains 12 residues. Trimming shortened V by 6 bases and J by 3 bases, and 8 bases separated the two germline ends. The CDR3 DNA sequence: TGTGCCAGCAGGGACACCTACTATGGCTACACCTTC. It encodes CASRDTYYGYTF. The complete variable domain, with remaining parts taken from reference TRBV7-2 and TRBJ1-2, reads GAGVSQSPSNKVTEKGKDVELRCDPISGHTALYWYRQSLGQGLEFLIYFQGNSAPDKSGLPSDRFSAERTGGSVSTLTIQRTQQEDSAVYLCASRDTYYGYTFGSGTRLTVV.

The sample holds a few counts of this clone. This sequence joins TRBV4-2 and TRBJ2-2; a possible D gene is TRBD2 (5 bases). Germline V gives CDR1 LGHNA, CDR2 YNFKEQ. V was trimmed by 3 bases and J by 3 bases, leaving 5 bases between them. The CDR3 spans 13 residues. CDR3 in DNA: TGTGCCAGCAGCCAGGAGGACACCGGGGAGCTGTTTTTT. It encodes CASSQEDTGELFF.

CDR3 sequence: CASSDGGSANEKLFF. CDR3 nucleotide sequence: TGTGCCAGCAGTGATGGGGGGTCGGCTAATGAAAAACTGTTTTTT. The chain couples TRBV6-1 to TRBJ1-4; TRBD1 might be the D (5 bases). V was pared by 3 bases and J by 3 bases, with 11 bases between. The V gene's germline CDR1 is MNHNS and CDR2 SASEGT. The CDR3 extends over 15 amino acids.